The T cell receptor beta chain under discussion was sequenced for a study of T cell repertoires in cytomegalovirus infection (dated by TCRdb to between 2019 and 2020). Background on the whole study: Donor HLA type was relevant to the analysis, as public TCR beta signatures indicated carriage of CMV infection together with the matching HLA type.

Findings and caveats that apply to the study as a whole: The ex vivo response was dominated by HLA-C-restricted CMV-specific TCR beta clonotypes, and the single most frequent clonotype in two of eight donors was supplied by these HLA-C-restricted clonotypes. Carriers of CMV infection plus the relevant HLA type were discriminated by the cumulative frequency of public TCR beta family members in the study cohort and in an independent approximately 360-donor cohort.

The germline V and J ends show losses of 4 bases and 2 bases respectively, and no gene match explains 5 bases of the junction. Based on the germline V gene, the CDR1 and CDR2 sequences are SGHTA and FQGNSA. The CDR3 holds 15 amino acids from the cysteine to the phenylalanine. Just CDR3 DNA is preserved here, 45 bases in frame from base 1. The sequencer was an Illumina HiSeq 1500. TCRdb itself trimmed the public reads at Q25 with fastp, ran MiXCR and retained productive beta chains. Merged by CDR3 protein, the rows form single entries marked with the most common genes and DNA. The sample yields fewer than 250,000 distinct CDR3 sequences; 22% were counted once. About 18% of the sample comes from the top ten. A remark on this clonotype: Its antigen is still unknown. Within one base of it there is no much larger clone, and no base qualities were kept.

The chain joins TRBV7-2 to TRBJ1-5, and TRBD1 matches 7 of the central bases. This sequence originates from a human donor in good health (CMV status not recorded). Some clones in this sample may be carry-over from other donors' samples. Sequences were obtained from CD8+ T cells from PBMCs. The CDR3 protein: CASSYRQGGNQPQHF. In nucleotides, the sequence is TGTGCCAGCAGCTACCGACAGGGCGGCAATCAGCCCCAGCATTTT.